Listed here is a single T cell receptor (beta chain). Antigen unknown. This sample was included in a study of response to subunit inactivated influenza vaccine. One entry per CDR3 protein, called by TCRdb with MiXCR from the RT-PCR reads. This sample has about 650,000 distinct CDR3 sequences; around 16% occur once, and the top ten carry about 9.9%. In germline, CDR1 is KGHSH, CDR2 LQKENI. The CDR3 spans 15 residues. The J segment lost 6 bases and the V segment lost 3 bases, leaving 6 bases of the junction unmatched. Study-level findings and limits: The authors proposed limited new T cell recruitment per seasonal influenza vaccination.

The input for sequencing was PBMCs from blood, taken less than 13 days after vaccination. The sequence was obtained from a man over 45 who received an inactivated influenza vaccine. The chain joins TRBV18 to TRBJ2-1; TRBD2 aligns across 9 bases. CDR3 sequence (DNA): TGTGCCAGCTCACCGGTCGCGGGAGGGCGCAATGAGCAGTTCTTC. It is translated as CASSPVAGGRNEQFF. Filled out from reference TRBV18 and TRBJ2-1, the complete variable domain reads NAGVMQNPRHLVRRRGQEARLRCSPMKGHSHVYWYRQLPEEGLKFMVYLQKENIIDESGMPKERFSAEFPKEGPSILRIQQVVRGDSAAYFCASSPVAGGRNEQFFGPGTRLTVL.